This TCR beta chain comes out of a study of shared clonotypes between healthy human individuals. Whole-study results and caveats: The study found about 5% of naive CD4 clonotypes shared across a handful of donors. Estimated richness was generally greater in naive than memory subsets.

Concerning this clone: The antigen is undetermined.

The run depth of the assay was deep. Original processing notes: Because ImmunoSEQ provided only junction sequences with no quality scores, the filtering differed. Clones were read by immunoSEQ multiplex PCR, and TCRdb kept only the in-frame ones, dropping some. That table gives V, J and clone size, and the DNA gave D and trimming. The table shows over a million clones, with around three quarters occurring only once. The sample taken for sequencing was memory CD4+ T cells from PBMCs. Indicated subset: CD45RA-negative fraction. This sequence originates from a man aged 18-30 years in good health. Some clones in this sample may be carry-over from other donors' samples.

This CDR3 is CASSLGEVDTGELFF. The CDR3 DNA reads as TGCGCCAGCAGCCTAGGAGAGGTCGACACCGGGGAGCTGTTTTTT. The J gene is TRBJ2-2, the V gene TRBV5-1; D remains unclear. Germline V gene sequence: CDR1 SGHRS, CDR2 YFSETQ. V was clipped by 4 bases and J by 3 bases, with 13 bases between them. CDR3 length: 15 residues.